The 10 T cell receptor beta chains presented below share a single source sample, sequenced in a study of CD8 T cells in Susac syndrome. Random hexamers were used to reverse transcribe the RNA input (about 0.45 to 1 ug). Each CDR3 protein is one row after TCRdb ran MiXCR on the immunoSEQ multiplex PCR reads. Of 130,000 or so distinct CDR3 sequences listed, 95% to 96% are singletons. The specimen was CD4+ T cells from PBMCs. These receptors originate from a human donor with Susac syndrome.

CDR3 nucleotides: TGCAGCCTTGGAGGGGGATACACTGAAGCTTTCTTT. Translating it yields CSLGGGYTEAFF. The chain recombines TRBV29-1 with TRBJ1-1; tentative D call: TRBD1 (6 bases). Germline-derived CDR1 and CDR2 are SQVTM and ANQGSEA. V lost 8 bases and J lost 3, with 13 bases in between. The CDR3 loop spans 12 amino acids.

The genes are TRBV6-6 and TRBJ1-1; D may be TRBD1 (6 bases). The CDR3 covers 13 residues. The V end lost 7 bases, the J end lost 1 base, and 10 bases lay between the germline ends. Germline assignment: CDR1 MNHNY and CDR2 SVGAGI (reference sequence). The CDR3 loop is CASTLGGNTEAFF. The CDR3 DNA is TGTGCCAGCACCCTAGGGGGGAACACTGAAGCTTTCTTT.

The chain uses TRBV5-6 and TRBJ2-3; D uncertain. The CDR3 length is 16 residues. V lost 2 bases and J 0 bases, leaving 13 bases between the germline ends. Germline values: CDR1 SGHDT, CDR2 YYEEEE. This CDR3 is CASSLRGFTSTDTQYF. CDR3 DNA sequence: TGTGCCAGCAGCTTACGCGGTTTTACTAGCACAGATACGCAGTATTTT.

This clonotype was observed a single time. The chain combines TRBV29-1 with TRBJ2-1, with no clear D. Trimming shortened V by 5 bases and J by 10 bases, and 12 bases separated the two germline ends. CDR3 size: 11 residues. Germline lookup yields CDR1 SQVTM and CDR2 ANQGSEA. CDR3 protein: CSVSISDEQFF. CDR3 sequence (DNA): TGCAGCGTTTCTATTTCGGACGAGCAGTTCTTC.

This chain uses TRBV18 with TRBJ1-1; weak D call: TRBD1 (5 bases). V was trimmed by 2 bases and J by 5 bases, leaving 15 bases between them. The germline V gene encodes CDR1 KGHSH and CDR2 LQKENI. The CDR3 is made up of 15 amino acids. DNA of the CDR3: TGTGCCAGCTCACCAGACGTATTCAGGGAAACTGAAGCTTTCTTT. Encoded protein: CASSPDVFRETEAFF. The entire variable domain, with the rest obtained from reference TRBV18 and TRBJ1-1, is as follows: NAGVMQNPRHLVRRRGQEARLRCSPMKGHSHVYWYRQLPEEGLKFMVYLQKENIIDESGMPKERFSAEFPKEGPSILRIQQVVRGDSAAYFCASSPDVFRETEAFFGQGTRLTVV.

A single count supports this clonotype. The chain combines TRBV20-1 with TRBJ1-4; D gene unclear. The germline V gene encodes CDR1 DFQATT and CDR2 SNEGSKA (reference sequence). This CDR3 has 12 residues. V lost 3 bases, J lost 8 bases, and 10 bases lay in between. The CDR3 nucleotides are TGCAGTGCTAGCGTCCAGAGCGAAAAACTGTTTTTT. This gives the protein CSASVQSEKLFF.

The V and J genes are TRBV11-2 and TRBJ1-2; D uncertain. The length of the CDR3 is 15 residues. CDR1 and CDR2 from the germline V gene are SGHAT and FQNNGV. Trimming took off 5 bases at V and 5 bases at J, with 18 bases between the two ends. In DNA form, the CDR3 reads TGTGCCAGCAGCGTCAGCCGCCAAAAGGCTTATGGCTACACCTTC. This gives the protein CASSVSRQKAYGYTF.

V and J are TRBV5-1 and TRBJ2-7; D unresolved. This CDR3 spans 12 amino acids. V was shortened by 1 base and J by 2 bases, with 4 bases between the two germline ends. CDR1 is SGHRS and CDR2 is YFSETQ in the germline V gene. The DNA of the CDR3 is TGCGCCAGCAGCTTGAACGCCTACGAGCAGTACTTC. Protein product: CASSLNAYEQYF.

The chain couples TRBV20-1 to TRBJ1-1; no definite D call. Germline CDR1 reads DFQATT; CDR2 reads SNEGSKA (reference sequence). The CDR3 contains 13 residues. The V end was cut by 5 bases, the J end by 3 bases, with 13 bases between. The CDR3 region is CSAVRAADTEAFF. The CDR3 nucleotides are TGCAGTGCTGTCCGGGCAGCGGACACTGAAGCTTTCTTT.

This chain joins TRBV27 and TRBJ2-3; weak D call: TRBD2 (6 bases). Germline CDR1 is MNHEY and CDR2 is SMNVEV (reference sequence). V was cut by 6 bases and J by 3 bases, with 16 bases left in between. The CDR3 has 15 amino acids. The CDR3 DNA is TGTGCCAGCAGAGCCGGGACTCGCCCTACAGATACGCAGTATTTT. Encoded protein: CASRAGTRPTDTQYF.